The entry below describes one TCR beta chain. Its specific antigen is unknown. Germline is not matched at one junction end, which may reflect a read error. This specimen belongs to a study of tumor-infiltrating lymphocytes in primary liver carcinoma (dated 2017 in TCRdb). For the study in its entirety: The five patients, three men and two women aged 30 to 69 years, had hepatocellular carcinoma (four) or combined HCC and intrahepatic cholangiocarcinoma (one). Technical replicate repertoires showed high reproducibility, with mean shared-clone rates about 0.92 and correlation coefficients above 0.95. For each liver tumor, the study sampled five regions along with adjacent normal tissue and blood, and applied TCRbeta repertoire sequencing, expression microarrays and whole-exome sequencing. Agilent mRNA microarray profiling was performed on the roughly 27 tumor region samples to relate TCRbeta repertoire diversity to the local molecular phenotype. A total of 35 or so specimens from 5 patients, comprising some 25 tumor regions, 5 adjacent noncancerous liver tissues and 5 peripheral blood samples, were covered by TCRbeta repertoire sequencing. The five patients had tumors staged T1-T3 N0M0, with maximum diameters ranging from roughly 4 to 10 cm. Each sample produced about 3.5 to 7.13 million productive TCRbeta reads, and read depth showed no significant difference between tissue types. The paper as a whole reports these results and caveats: Since the samples were bulk and unsorted, there was no way to compare CD4+ and CD8+ T cell repertoires. Because only the TCR beta chain was sequenced and unpaired alpha chains were not captured, true repertoire diversity is likely underestimated. Only about 7.5-25% of top clones were found in all five regions of a tumor, suggesting spatial heterogeneity of tumor-infiltrating T cells. A significantly larger repertoire fraction was made up by the top 250 clones in tumors than in blood (p = 0.039). Repertoire overlap was higher between tumor regions (mean about 35%) than tumor-adjacent (around 17%) or tumor-blood (approximately 14%) pairs, consistent with antigen-driven expansion. Only five or six patients were included in the study, and the authors note that the findings should be validated in a larger study.

Using a constant-region primer and ProtoScript II reverse transcriptase, TCRbeta-specific cDNA was reverse-transcribed from 500 ng total RNA. Construction of the TCRbeta libraries relied on three nested rounds of multiplex PCR, following a slightly modified ARM-PCR procedure. Each of the first two PCR rounds ran for about 10 cycles and used multiplex TRBV1-TRBV30 forward primers together with a Cbeta reverse primer. Sample barcodes and Illumina adapters were attached in a final 25-cycle PCR using Deep VentR polymerase. Before sequencing, amplicons between 200 and 500 bp were purified from gel using a QIAquick gel extraction kit. The TCRbeta amplicons were sequenced with 250-bp paired-end reads on an Illumina HiSeq 2500. On the study's bioinformatics: Trimmomatic v0.33 was used to quality-trim the reads, and FLASH v1.2.11 was used to merge paired reads so that full CDR3 sequences could be recovered. V, D and J germline segments were assigned to the rearranged TCRbeta sequences using MiGEC v1.2.1b. VDJtools v1.0.0 computed clonotype statistics and Shannon-Wiener diversity indices. To reduce sampling bias, subsequent analyses other than the diversity analysis used only the 250 most abundant clonotypes in each sample. The public reads were reanalyzed by TCRdb: fastp trimming at Q25, MiXCR alignment, in-frame beta chains only. For every CDR3 protein sequence, its rows merge into one entry that carries the most common genes and DNA. These V and J calls are TCRdb output, not the study's own analysis. Recorded for this sample are about 48,000 distinct CDR3 sequences; over 70% of them occurred a single time. The top ten hold roughly a quarter of the sample.

Without any cell sorting, total RNA and DNA were co-extracted from 20-30 mg of bulk tissue using the AllPrep DNA/RNA mini kit. Between late 2015 and March 2016, a handful of patients in China with histopathologically diagnosed primary liver carcinoma had surgical resection. At the time of sampling, the patients were treatment-naive and had chronic HBV infection. Each tumor was sampled at five spatially separated regions: the superior, inferior, left-lateral and right-lateral poles and the tumor centre. More than 90% viable tumor cells were found by histology in every tumor sample. Fresh tumor and adjacent tissue pieces were bisected, with one half stored in RNAlater at -80 degrees C and the other half sent for histology. From its cysteine to its phenylalanine, the CDR3 spans 12 amino acids. The read is trimmed to its CDR3 DNA, 36 bases read in frame from base 1. CDR1 and CDR2 (PRHDT, FYEKMQ) derive from the germline V gene (reference sequence).

This chain is built from TRBV13 and TRBJ2-1; a weak D assignment points to TRBD2 (5 bases agree). The receptor was isolated from a middle-aged man with primary liver carcinoma and hepatitis B virus infection. Sample: liver tumor tissue from sampling region 3. The cell subset or site label for this specimen denotes: tumor region T3, left-lateral pole. The nucleotide sequence is TGTGCCAGCGGCTTAGAGGGATCTGAGCAGTTCTTC. It translates to CASGLEGSEQFF.